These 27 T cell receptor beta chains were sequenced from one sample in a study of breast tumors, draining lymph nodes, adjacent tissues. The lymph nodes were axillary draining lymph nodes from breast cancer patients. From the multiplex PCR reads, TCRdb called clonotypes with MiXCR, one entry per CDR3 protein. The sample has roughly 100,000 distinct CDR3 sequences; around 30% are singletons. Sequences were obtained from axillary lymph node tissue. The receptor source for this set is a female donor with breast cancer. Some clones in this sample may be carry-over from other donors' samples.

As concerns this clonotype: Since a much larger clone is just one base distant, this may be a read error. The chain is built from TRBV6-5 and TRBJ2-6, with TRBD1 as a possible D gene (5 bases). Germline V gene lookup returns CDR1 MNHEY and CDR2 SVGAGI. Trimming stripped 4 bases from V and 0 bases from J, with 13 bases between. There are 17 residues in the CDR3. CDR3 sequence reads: CASSSSSGNSGANVLTF. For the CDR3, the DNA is TGTGCCAGCAGTTCCTCGTCAGGGAACTCTGGGGCCAACGTCCTGACTTTC.

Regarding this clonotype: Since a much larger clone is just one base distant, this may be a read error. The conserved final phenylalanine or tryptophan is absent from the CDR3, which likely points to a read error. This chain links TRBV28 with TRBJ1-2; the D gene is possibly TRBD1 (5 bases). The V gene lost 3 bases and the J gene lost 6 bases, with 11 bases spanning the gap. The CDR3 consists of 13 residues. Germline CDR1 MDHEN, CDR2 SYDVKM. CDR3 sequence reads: CASSLPGIHGYTL. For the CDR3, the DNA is TGTGCCAGCAGTTTGCCAGGGATCCATGGCTACACCCTC.

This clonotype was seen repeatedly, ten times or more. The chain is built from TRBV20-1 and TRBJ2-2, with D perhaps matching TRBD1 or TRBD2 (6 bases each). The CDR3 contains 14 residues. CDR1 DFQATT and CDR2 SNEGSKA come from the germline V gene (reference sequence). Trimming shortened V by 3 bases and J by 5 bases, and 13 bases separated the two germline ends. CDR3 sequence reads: CSASKGGGTGELFF. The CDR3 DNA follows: TGCAGTGCTAGCAAGGGGGGCGGGACCGGGGAGCTGTTTTTT.

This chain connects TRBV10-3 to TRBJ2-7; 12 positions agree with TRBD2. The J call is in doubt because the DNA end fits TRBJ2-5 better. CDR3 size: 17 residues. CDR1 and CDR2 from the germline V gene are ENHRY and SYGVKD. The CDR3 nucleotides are TGTGCCATCAGTGAGAGACTAGCGGGGGCCAACCAAGAGACCCAGTACTTC. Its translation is CAISERLAGANQETQYF.

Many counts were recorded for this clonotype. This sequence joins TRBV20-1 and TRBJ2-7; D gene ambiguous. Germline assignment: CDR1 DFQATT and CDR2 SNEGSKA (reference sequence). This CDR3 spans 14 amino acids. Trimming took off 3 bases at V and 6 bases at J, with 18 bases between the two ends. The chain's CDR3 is CSASDSAFGSEQYF. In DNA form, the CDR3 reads TGCAGTGCTAGTGATTCCGCCTTTGGCTCCGAGCAGTACTTC.

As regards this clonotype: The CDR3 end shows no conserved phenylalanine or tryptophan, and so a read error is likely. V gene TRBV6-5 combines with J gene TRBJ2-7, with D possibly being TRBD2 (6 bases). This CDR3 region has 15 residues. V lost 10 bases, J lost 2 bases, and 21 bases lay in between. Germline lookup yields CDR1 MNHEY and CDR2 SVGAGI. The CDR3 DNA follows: TGTGCCACTTCGAACGGGGGTATAGGTACCTACGAGCAGTACTCC. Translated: CATSNGGIGTYEQYS.

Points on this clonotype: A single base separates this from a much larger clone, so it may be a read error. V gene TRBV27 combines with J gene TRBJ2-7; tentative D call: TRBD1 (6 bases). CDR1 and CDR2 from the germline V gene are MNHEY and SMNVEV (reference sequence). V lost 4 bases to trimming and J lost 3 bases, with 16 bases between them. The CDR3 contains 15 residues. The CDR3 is CASSSIQGSYYEQYF. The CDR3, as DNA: TGTGCCAGCAGTTCAATACAGGGAAGTTACTACGAGCAGTACTTC.

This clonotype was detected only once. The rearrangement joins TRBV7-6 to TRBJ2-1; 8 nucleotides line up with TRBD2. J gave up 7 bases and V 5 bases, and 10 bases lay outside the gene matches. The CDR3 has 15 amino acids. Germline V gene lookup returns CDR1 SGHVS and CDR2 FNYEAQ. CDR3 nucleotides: TGTGCCAGCAGCCCCCGACTAGCGAGAAAGAATGAGCAGTTCTTC. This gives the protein CASSPRLARKNEQFF. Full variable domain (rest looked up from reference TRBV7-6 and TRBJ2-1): GAGVSQSPRYKVTKRGQDVALRCDPISGHVSLYWYRQALGQGPEFLTYFNYEAQQDKSGLPNDRFSAERPEGSISTLTIQRTEQRDSAMYRCASSPRLARKNEQFFGPGTRLTVL.

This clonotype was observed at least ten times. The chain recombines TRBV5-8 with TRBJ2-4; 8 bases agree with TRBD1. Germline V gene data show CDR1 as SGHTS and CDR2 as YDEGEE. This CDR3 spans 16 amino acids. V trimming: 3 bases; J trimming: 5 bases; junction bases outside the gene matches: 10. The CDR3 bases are TGTGCCAGCAGCTCCTTCCTAACGACAGGGGAAAACATTCAGTACTTC. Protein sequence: CASSSFLTTGENIQYF.

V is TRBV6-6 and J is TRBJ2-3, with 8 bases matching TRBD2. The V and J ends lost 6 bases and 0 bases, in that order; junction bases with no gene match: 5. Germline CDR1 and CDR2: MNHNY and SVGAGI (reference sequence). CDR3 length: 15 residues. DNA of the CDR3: TGTGCCAGCAGAACTAGCGGACCTAGCACAGATACGCAGTATTTT. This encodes CASRTSGPSTDTQYF.

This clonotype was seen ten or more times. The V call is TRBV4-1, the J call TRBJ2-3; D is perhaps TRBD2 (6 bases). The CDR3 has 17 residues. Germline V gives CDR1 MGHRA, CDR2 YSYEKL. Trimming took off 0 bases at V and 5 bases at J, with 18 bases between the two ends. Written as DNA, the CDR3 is TGCGCCAGCAGCCAAGACCGGCAGGGAGGTGCTCAAGATACGCAGTATTTT. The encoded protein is CASSQDRQGGAQDTQYF.

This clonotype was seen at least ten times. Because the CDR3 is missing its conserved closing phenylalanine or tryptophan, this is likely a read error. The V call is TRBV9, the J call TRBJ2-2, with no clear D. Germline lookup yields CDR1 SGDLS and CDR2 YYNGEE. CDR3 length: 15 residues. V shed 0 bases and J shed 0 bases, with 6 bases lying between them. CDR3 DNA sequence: TGTGCCAGCAGCGTAGGGGGTTCGAACACCGGGGAGCTGTTTTCT. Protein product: CASSVGGSNTGELFS.

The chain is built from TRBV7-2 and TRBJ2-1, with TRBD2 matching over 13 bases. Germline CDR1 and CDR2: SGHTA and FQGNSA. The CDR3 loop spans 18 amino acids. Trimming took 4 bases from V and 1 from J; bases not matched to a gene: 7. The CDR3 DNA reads TGTGCCAGCAGCTACTCGCGGACTAGCGGGGGATCCTACAATGAGCAGTTCTTC. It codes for CASSYSRTSGGSYNEQFF.

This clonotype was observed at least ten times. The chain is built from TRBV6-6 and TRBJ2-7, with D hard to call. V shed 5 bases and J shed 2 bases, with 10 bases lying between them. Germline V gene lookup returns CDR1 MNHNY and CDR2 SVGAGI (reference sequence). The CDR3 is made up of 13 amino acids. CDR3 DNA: TGTGCCAGCAGTAGGGCCAGAGCCTACGAGCAGTACTTC. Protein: CASSRARAYEQYF.

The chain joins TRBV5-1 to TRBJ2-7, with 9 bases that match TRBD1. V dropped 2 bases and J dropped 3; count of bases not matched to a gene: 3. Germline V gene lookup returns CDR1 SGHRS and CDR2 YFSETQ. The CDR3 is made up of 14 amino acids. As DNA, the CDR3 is TGCGCCAGCAGCTTCGGGGACAGGGACTACGAGCAGTACTTC. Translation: CASSFGDRDYEQYF.

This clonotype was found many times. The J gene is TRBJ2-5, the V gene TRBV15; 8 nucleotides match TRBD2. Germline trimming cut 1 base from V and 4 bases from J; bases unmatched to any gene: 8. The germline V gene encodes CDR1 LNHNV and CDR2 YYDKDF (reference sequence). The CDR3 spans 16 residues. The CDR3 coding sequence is TGTGCCACCAGCAGAGTTTCTAGCGGGTTTCTAGAGACCCAGTACTTC. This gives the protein CATSRVSSGFLETQYF.

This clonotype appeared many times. CDR3 protein: CASSPLAGQGVNEQFF. The DNA of the CDR3 is TGTGCCAGCAGCCCGTTGGCTGGACAGGGGGTTAATGAGCAGTTCTTC. The gene calls are TRBV7-9 and TRBJ2-1; 10 bases match TRBD1. CDR1 SEHNR and CDR2 FQNEAQ come from the germline V gene (reference sequence). V was pared by 5 bases and J by 7 bases, with 11 bases of the junction left unmatched. This CDR3 has 16 residues.

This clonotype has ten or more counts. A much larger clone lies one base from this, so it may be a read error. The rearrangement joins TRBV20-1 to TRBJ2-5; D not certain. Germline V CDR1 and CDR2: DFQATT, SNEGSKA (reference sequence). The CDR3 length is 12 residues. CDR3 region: CSAKGYQETPYF. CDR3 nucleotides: TGCAGTGCTAAGGGCTACCAAGAGACCCCGTACTTC.

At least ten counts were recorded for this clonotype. CDR3 protein: CSARGGAGGNYGYTF. The CDR3 bases are TGCAGTGCTAGAGGGGGGGCAGGGGGCAACTATGGCTACACCTTC. The gene calls are TRBV20-1 and TRBJ1-2; TRBD1 matches 8 bases. V was pared by 1 base and J by 2 bases, with 6 bases of the junction left unmatched. The length of the CDR3 is 15 residues. Looked up from germline, CDR1 is DFQATT and CDR2 is SNEGSKA (reference sequence).

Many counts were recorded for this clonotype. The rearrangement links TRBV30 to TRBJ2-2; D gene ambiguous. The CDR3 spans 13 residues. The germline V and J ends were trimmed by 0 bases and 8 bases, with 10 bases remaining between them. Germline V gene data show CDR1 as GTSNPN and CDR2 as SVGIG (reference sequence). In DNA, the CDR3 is TGTGCCTGGAGTGTACGGTCCGCTGGGGAGCTGTTTTTT. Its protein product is CAWSVRSAGELFF. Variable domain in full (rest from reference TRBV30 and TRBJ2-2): SQTIHQWPATLVQPVGSPLSLECTVEGTSNPNLYWYRQAAGRGLQLLFYSVGIGQISSEVPQNLSASRPQDRQFILSSKKLLLSDSGFYLCAWSVRSAGELFFGEGSRLTVL.

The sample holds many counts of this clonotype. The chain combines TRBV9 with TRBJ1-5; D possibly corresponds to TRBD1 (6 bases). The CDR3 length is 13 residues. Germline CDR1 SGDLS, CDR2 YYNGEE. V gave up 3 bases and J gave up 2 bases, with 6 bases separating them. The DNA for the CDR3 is TGTGCCAGCAGCGCAGGGGGCAATCAGCCCCAGCATTTT. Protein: CASSAGGNQPQHF.

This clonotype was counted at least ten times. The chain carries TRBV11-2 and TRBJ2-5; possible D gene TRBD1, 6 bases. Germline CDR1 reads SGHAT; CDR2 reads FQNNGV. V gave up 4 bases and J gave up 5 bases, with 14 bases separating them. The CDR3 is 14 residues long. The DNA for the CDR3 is TGTGCCAGCAGCTGGGGGCTCCGAGGTGAGACCCAGTACTTC. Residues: CASSWGLRGETQYF.

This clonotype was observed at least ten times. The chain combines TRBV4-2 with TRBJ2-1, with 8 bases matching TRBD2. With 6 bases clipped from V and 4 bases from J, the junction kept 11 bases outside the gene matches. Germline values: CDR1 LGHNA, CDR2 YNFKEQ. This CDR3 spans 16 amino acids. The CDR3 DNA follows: TGTGCCAGCAGTCAAACCTCTAGCGGGCCGTACAATGAGCAGTTCTTC. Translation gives CASSQTSSGPYNEQFF.

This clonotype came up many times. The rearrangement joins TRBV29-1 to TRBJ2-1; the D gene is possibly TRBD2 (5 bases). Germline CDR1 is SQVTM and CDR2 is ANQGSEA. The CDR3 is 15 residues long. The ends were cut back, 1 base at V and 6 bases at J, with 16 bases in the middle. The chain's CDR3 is CSVEGSSLGGNEQFF. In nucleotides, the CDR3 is TGCAGCGTTGAAGGCTCTAGCCTGGGCGGCAATGAGCAGTTCTTC.

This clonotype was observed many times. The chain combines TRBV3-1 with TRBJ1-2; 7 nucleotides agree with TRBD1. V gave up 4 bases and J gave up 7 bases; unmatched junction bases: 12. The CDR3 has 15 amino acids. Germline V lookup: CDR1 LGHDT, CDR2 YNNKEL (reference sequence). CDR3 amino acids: CASSPDRKGVAGYTF. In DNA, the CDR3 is TGTGCCAGCAGCCCGGACAGGAAAGGGGTTGCTGGCTACACCTTC.

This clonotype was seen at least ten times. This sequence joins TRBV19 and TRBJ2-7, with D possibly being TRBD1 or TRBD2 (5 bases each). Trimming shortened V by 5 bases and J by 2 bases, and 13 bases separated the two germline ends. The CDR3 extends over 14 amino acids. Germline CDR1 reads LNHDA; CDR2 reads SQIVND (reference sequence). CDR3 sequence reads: CASSVTGPAYEQYF. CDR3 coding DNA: TGTGCCAGTAGTGTCACGGGGCCCGCCTACGAGCAGTACTTC. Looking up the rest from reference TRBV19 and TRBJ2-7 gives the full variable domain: DGGITQSPKYLFRKEGQNVTLSCEQNLNHDAMYWYRQDPGQGLRLIYYSQIVNDFQKGDIAEGYSVSREKKESFPLTVTSAQKNPTAFYLCASSVTGPAYEQYFGPGTRLTVT.

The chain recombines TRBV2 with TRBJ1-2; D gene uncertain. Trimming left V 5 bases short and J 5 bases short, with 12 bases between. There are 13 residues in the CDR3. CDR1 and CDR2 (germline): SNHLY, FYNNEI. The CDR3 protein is CASSPGIAYGYTF. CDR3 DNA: TGTGCCAGCAGTCCGGGGATCGCTTATGGCTACACCTTC.